The entry that follows covers one T cell receptor (beta chain) sequence. This sample is part of a study of control samples from healthy donors and cancer patients. Germline CDR1 SGHAT, CDR2 FQNNGV. CDR3 length: 16 amino acids. Trimming took 4 bases from V and 2 from J; bases not matched to a gene: 9. The repertoire was sequenced with immunoSEQ multiplex PCR; TCRdb's copy has only in-frame clones and lacks some. This sample has about 110,000 clones; roughly nine tenths occur once, and the top ten carry approximately 7.8%. The sample was blood. The V call is TRBV11-2, the J call TRBJ2-7; TRBD1 matches 9 bases. The receptor comes from a woman between 18 and 29 years old in good health. The CDR3 bases are TGTGCCAGCAGCTCCCAGCCGGGACAGGGACCCTACGAGCAGTACTTC. This sequence encodes CASSSQPGQGPYEQYF.